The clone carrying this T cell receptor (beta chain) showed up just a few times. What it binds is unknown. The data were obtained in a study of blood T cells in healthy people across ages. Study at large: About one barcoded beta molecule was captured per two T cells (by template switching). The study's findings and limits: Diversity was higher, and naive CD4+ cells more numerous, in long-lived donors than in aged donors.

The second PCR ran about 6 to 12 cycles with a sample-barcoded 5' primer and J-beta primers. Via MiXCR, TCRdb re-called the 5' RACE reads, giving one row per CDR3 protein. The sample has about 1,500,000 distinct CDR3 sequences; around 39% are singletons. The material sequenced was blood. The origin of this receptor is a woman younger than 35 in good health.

CDR3: CASSSSPGTPYNEQFF. The DNA for the CDR3 is TGTGCCAGCAGCTCCTCTCCCGGGACACCGTACAATGAGCAGTTCTTC. This chain uses TRBV27 with TRBJ2-1; D is perhaps TRBD1 (6 bases). The CDR3 covers 16 residues. The ends were cut back, 6 bases at V and 4 bases at J, with 19 bases in the middle. Germline V gene data show CDR1 as MNHEY and CDR2 as SMNVEV (reference sequence).